The 25 T cell receptor beta chains below were found in one sample sequenced in a study of blood T cell repertoires in COVID-19. TCRdb keeps only in-frame clones here, not all; method: immunoSEQ multiplex PCR. The profile covers around 100,000 clones, with roughly nine tenths appearing a single time and about 2.2% taken by the ten largest. The sample taken for sequencing was peripheral blood. The receptors shown here come from a man in his fifties with active COVID-19.

The chain links TRBV12-3 or TRBV12-4 to TRBJ1-6; D is undetermined. V was trimmed by 7 bases and J by 8 bases, leaving 12 bases between them. This CDR3 region has 13 residues. CDR3 amino acids: CASTRRGDSPLHF. CDR3 in DNA: TGTGCCAGCACAAGACGGGGAGATTCACCCCTCCACTTT.

V and J are TRBV29-1 and TRBJ1-2, with 7 bases matching TRBD1. Losses at the gene ends were 5 bases for V and 0 bases for J; bases not matched to a gene: 0. This CDR3 comprises 12 residues. Per germline, CDR1 SQVTM and CDR2 ANQGSEA. The CDR3 DNA follows: TGCAGCGTTCAGGGGGCTAACTATGGCTACACCTTC. It codes for CSVQGANYGYTF.

J is TRBJ1-2 and V is TRBV5-1; D not resolved. The V end lost 4 bases, the J end lost 2 bases, and 15 bases lay between the germline ends. Germline CDR1 and CDR2: SGHRS and YFSETQ. There are 15 residues in the CDR3. CDR3 DNA sequence: TGCGCCAGCAGCCTATCGGCCGGGAGCAACTATGGCTACACCTTC. This gives the protein CASSLSAGSNYGYTF.

The chain carries TRBV6-1 and TRBJ2-2; unclear D gene. This CDR3 contains 13 residues. The germline CDR1 and CDR2 sequences are MNHNS and SASEGT. The ends were cut back, 2 bases at V and 3 bases at J, with 4 bases in the middle. Here the CDR3 DNA reads TGTGCCAGCAGTGAACTGTACACCGGGGAGCTGTTTTTT. It translates to CASSELYTGELFF.

This chain uses TRBV5-4 with TRBJ2-5, with 7 bases aligning to TRBD1. The CDR3 is made up of 14 amino acids. The germline CDR1 and CDR2 sequences are SGHNT and YYREEE (reference sequence). V was clipped by 4 bases and J by 1 base; unmatched bases: 4. The CDR3 nucleotides read TGTGCCAGCAGCCTCCGGGACAGCCAAGAGACCCAGTACTTC. This codes for CASSLRDSQETQYF. Drawing the rest from reference TRBV5-4 and TRBJ2-5, the complete variable domain is ETGVTQSPTHLIKTRGQQVTLRCSSQSGHNTVSWYQQALGQGPQFIFQYYREEENGRGNFPPRFSGLQFPNYSSELNVNALELDDSALYLCASSLRDSQETQYFGPGTRLLVL.

V and J are TRBV18 and TRBJ2-5; 7 bases match TRBD2. This CDR3 spans 15 amino acids. Trimming at V came to 2 bases and at J to 5 bases, leaving 8 bases not matched to a gene. Looked up from germline, CDR1 is KGHSH and CDR2 is LQKENI. The CDR3 DNA follows: TGTGCCAGCTCACCAGGACTAGATAAGCCGGAGACCCAGTACTTC. This translates into CASSPGLDKPETQYF.

The chain carries TRBV6-5 and TRBJ2-1, with D possibly being TRBD2 (5 bases). Trimming shortened V by 0 bases and J by 4 bases, and 13 bases separated the two germline ends. Germline-derived CDR1 and CDR2 are MNHEY and SVGAGI. The CDR3 spans 16 residues. The CDR3 DNA sequence: TGTGCCAGCAGTTACTCTTTGAGGGCCAAGTACAATGAGCAGTTCTTC. Translating it yields CASSYSLRAKYNEQFF.

With respect to this clone: The junction departs from germline at one end; a sequencing error may be responsible. CDR3 sequence (DNA): TGTGCCAGCAGTACCCGGGATACTCAGTATTTT. Amino acids: CASSTRDTQYF. The chain recombines TRBV27 with TRBJ2-3; perhaps TRBD2 as D (5 bases). The CDR3 runs 11 residues. Germline loops: CDR1 MNHEY, CDR2 SMNVEV (reference sequence).

The rearrangement uses TRBV19 and TRBJ2-1, with TRBD2 as a possible D gene (6 bases). V lost 1 base, J lost 5 bases, and 18 bases lay in between. The CDR3 consists of 17 residues. The germline V gene encodes CDR1 LNHDA and CDR2 SQIVND (reference sequence). CDR3 DNA: TGTGCCAGTAGTATAGTTCGGGACTCCTGGAGGGACAATGAGCAGTTCTTC. It specifies CASSIVRDSWRDNEQFF.

This clone was seen only once. The genes are TRBV6-7 and TRBJ2-6; the match to TRBD1 covers 7 bases. TRBV6-7 is assigned to the ORF class and has an uncertain function. Trimming took 2 bases from V and 0 from J; bases not matched to a gene: 7. CDR3 size: 18 residues. CDR3 loop: CASSYVRTGRSGANVLTF. In DNA form, the CDR3 reads TGTGCCAGCAGTTACGTCCGGACAGGACGCTCTGGGGCCAACGTCCTGACTTTC.

This clone is medium-sized. The chain joins TRBV3-1 (or the pseudogene TRBV3-2) to TRBJ1-3; 7 bases fit TRBD1. The CDR3 consists of 14 residues. Germline CDR1 is LGHDT and CDR2 is YNNKEL (reference sequence). With 4 bases clipped from V and 0 bases from J, the junction kept 0 bases outside the gene matches. The CDR3: CASSPGGSGNTIYF. In nucleotides, the CDR3 is TGTGCCAGCAGCCCAGGGGGCTCTGGAAACACCATATATTTT.

J is TRBJ2-1 and V is TRBV6-6; 7 nucleotides agree with TRBD2. Unmatched junction bases numbered 8, after V lost 1 base and J lost 8 bases. Germline CDR1 is MNHNY and CDR2 is SVGAGI (reference sequence). There are 15 residues in the CDR3. In DNA form, the CDR3 reads TGTGCCAGCAGTTACTGGGCGGGAGTGGTCGATGAGCAGTTCTTC. It translates to CASSYWAGVVDEQFF.

In the case of this clone: This CDR3 is also generated by other DNA sequences in the sample. V is TRBV6-5 and J is TRBJ2-2, with 7 nucleotides matching TRBD1. V lost 6 bases to trimming and J lost 6 bases; unmatched junction nucleotides: 4. From germline, CDR1 is MNHEY and CDR2 SVGAGI. There are 13 residues in the CDR3. CDR3 sequence reads: CASRRQGPGELFF. The CDR3 DNA follows: TGTGCCAGCAGGAGACAGGGTCCCGGGGAGCTGTTTTTT.

This clone has only one observation. This chain links TRBV5-4 with TRBJ2-1; 16 bases match TRBD2. This CDR3 has 19 residues. CDR1 is SGHNT and CDR2 is YYREEE in the germline V gene (reference sequence). Trimming at V came to 3 bases and at J to 0 bases, leaving 6 bases not matched to a gene. CDR3 coding DNA: TGTGCCAGCAGCTCGGGACTAGCGGGAGGGTTCGGCTCCTACAATGAGCAGTTCTTC. This encodes CASSSGLAGGFGSYNEQFF.

The chain carries TRBV6-5 and TRBJ1-1; no definite D call. V lost 2 bases and J 5 bases, leaving 9 bases between the germline ends. Germline V lookup: CDR1 MNHEY, CDR2 SVGAGI. The length of the CDR3 is 13 residues. CDR3 nucleotide sequence: TGTGCCAGCAGTTACCCCGGCGGGACTGAAGCTTTCTTT. Its translation is CASSYPGGTEAFF.

The sample holds a few counts of this clone. The chain carries TRBV5-1 and TRBJ1-4; D is perhaps TRBD1 (5 bases). Trimming cost V 1 base and J 0 bases, with 10 bases left between them. The CDR3 spans 16 residues. The germline gives CDR1 SGHRS, CDR2 YFSETQ. CDR3 nucleotide sequence: TGCGCCAGCAGCTTGCAGGGCATAACAACTAATGAAAAACTGTTTTTT. Protein sequence: CASSLQGITTNEKLFF.

The chain has TRBV7-8 and TRBJ1-1; D possibly corresponds to TRBD1 (6 bases). Germline values: CDR1 SGHVS, CDR2 FQNEAQ. The CDR3 consists of 15 residues. V shed 4 bases and J shed 4 bases, with 16 bases lying between them. The CDR3 is CASSSRGGPVTEAFF. The CDR3 region has the DNA TGTGCCAGCAGCTCGCGGGGGGGCCCGGTCACTGAAGCTTTCTTT.

The chain recombines TRBV19 with TRBJ2-3; 10 nucleotides agree with TRBD2. The CDR3 is 17 residues long. Germline values: CDR1 LNHDA, CDR2 SQIVND (reference sequence). V lost 3 bases to trimming and J lost 2 bases; unmatched junction nucleotides: 8. Written as DNA, the CDR3 is TGTGCCAGTAGTATCCTCAGCGGGAGGGCAGACACAGATACGCAGTATTTT. It specifies CASSILSGRADTDTQYF.

For the CDR3, the DNA is TGTGCCAGCAGCCTAAATCCCGGGACTAGTCGCTACGAGCAGTACGTC. This gives the protein CASSLNPGTSRYEQYV. The chain combines TRBV7-8 with TRBJ2-7; 8 positions match TRBD2. Germline loops: CDR1 SGHVS, CDR2 FQNEAQ. This CDR3 comprises 16 residues. Trimming at V came to 5 bases and at J to 3 bases, leaving 12 bases not matched to a gene.

The genes are TRBV19 and TRBJ2-1, with 7 bases matching TRBD2. This CDR3 has 17 amino acids. Germline CDR1 LNHDA, CDR2 SQIVND (reference sequence). J was trimmed by 0 bases and V by 7 bases; bases with no gene match: 12. CDR3 region: CASTGGLEARSYNEQFF. In DNA, the CDR3 is TGTGCCAGTACCGGCGGACTAGAAGCCCGCTCCTACAATGAGCAGTTCTTC.

The V and J genes are TRBV5-4 and TRBJ2-3; possibly TRBD2 for D (6 bases). V dropped 5 bases and J dropped 5 bases, with 18 bases sitting between them. Per the germline V gene, CDR1 is SGHNT and CDR2 is YYREEE (reference sequence). This CDR3 has 15 residues. Written as DNA, the CDR3 is TGTGCCAGCAGTTACTCGGGCGGGATGGTAGATACGCAGTATTTT. Protein product: CASSYSGGMVDTQYF.

The rearrangement joins TRBV5-1 to TRBJ2-3; 10 positions agree with TRBD1. The length of the CDR3 is 16 residues. The germline CDR1 and CDR2 sequences are SGHRS and YFSETQ. V lost 4 bases to trimming and J lost 4 bases; unmatched junction nucleotides: 9. CDR3 residues: CASSTSGTGASDTQYF. CDR3 bases: TGCGCCAGCAGCACCTCCGGGACAGGGGCTTCAGATACGCAGTATTTT.

The chain recombines TRBV11-2 with TRBJ2-5, with TRBD2 matching over 7 bases. This CDR3 region has 14 residues. The V segment lost 1 base and the J segment 3 bases; nucleotides outside the gene matches: 2. Looked up from germline, CDR1 is SGHAT and CDR2 is FQNNGV. The CDR3 coding sequence is TGTGCCAGCAGCTTAGTCCTAGCGGAAGAGACCCAGTACTTC. This codes for CASSLVLAEETQYF.

This sequence joins TRBV10-3 and TRBJ1-3, with TRBD1 matching 11 bases. This CDR3 is 13 amino acids long. CDR1 and CDR2 from the germline V gene are ENHRY and SYGVKD. Trimming took 7 bases from V and 8 from J; bases not matched to a gene: 4. In DNA form, the CDR3 reads TGTGCCATCAAGGGACAGGGGGGAGACACCATATATTTT. Protein: CAIKGQGGDTIYF.

The V call is TRBV3-1 (or the pseudogene TRBV3-2), the J call TRBJ2-3; tentatively, D is TRBD2 (6 bases). Germline lookup yields CDR1 LGHDT and CDR2 YNNKEL (reference sequence). Trimming took 6 bases from V and 6 from J, leaving 19 bases between them. The CDR3 covers 15 residues. CDR3 coding DNA: TGTGCCAGCAGTCAGCGGTTACCGGCGGGGGATACGCAGTATTTT. Translated, it gives CASSQRLPAGDTQYF.